This T cell receptor beta chain was captured by sequencing in a study of T cells in localized non-small cell lung cancer. Overall study results and limits: A median of around 58 clones ranked among the top 100 in tumor appeared in adjacent lung. Among the tissues sampled, uninvolved adjacent lung had the highest T cell clonality, above tumor.

Concerning this clone: The antigen remains undetermined.

Clones were sequenced by immunoSEQ multiplex PCR, and TCRdb holds only the in-frame ones, with some missing. The sample has over 50,000 clones; approximately 88% are singletons. Germline V gene sequence: CDR1 LNHDA, CDR2 SQIVND (reference sequence). The CDR3 has 15 residues. Trimming pared 3 bases from V and 0 bases from J, leaving 10 bases between. This clonotype originated in a man aged 35 to 70 with stage III lung adenocarcinoma. The sequencing used peripheral blood mononuclear cells, collected before any cancer treatment. The chain recombines TRBV19 with TRBJ2-3, with a possible D match to TRBD1 (5 bases). CDR3 nucleotides: TGTGCCAGTAGTATTCATAGGGGAAGCACAGATACGCAGTATTTT. This sequence encodes CASSIHRGSTDTQYF.